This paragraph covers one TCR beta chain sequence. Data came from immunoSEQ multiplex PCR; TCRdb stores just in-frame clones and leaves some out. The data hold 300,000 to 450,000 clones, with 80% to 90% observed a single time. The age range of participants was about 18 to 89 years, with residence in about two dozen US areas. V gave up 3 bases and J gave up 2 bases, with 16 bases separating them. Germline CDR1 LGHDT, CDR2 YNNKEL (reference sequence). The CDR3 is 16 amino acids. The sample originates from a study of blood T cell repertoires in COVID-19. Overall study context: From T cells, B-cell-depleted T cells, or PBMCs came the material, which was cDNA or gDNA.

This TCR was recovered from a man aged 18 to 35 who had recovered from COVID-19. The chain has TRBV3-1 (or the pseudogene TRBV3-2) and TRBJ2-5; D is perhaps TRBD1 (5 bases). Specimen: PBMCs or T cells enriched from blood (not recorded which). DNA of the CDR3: TGTGCCAGCAGCCACTTGGTGGGCAGGGCTCAAGAGACCCAGTACTTC. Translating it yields CASSHLVGRAQETQYF.